Listed below are T cell receptor beta chains from one sample, sequenced in a study of human T cells and chemical hapten exposure. TCRdb called the RACE reads again in MiXCR, with one record for every CDR3 protein. The sample includes about 350,000 distinct CDR3 sequences, 5.5% of them seen just once. Specimen: whole blood, collected in connection with sensitization to the hapten diphenylcyclopropenone (DPC). The source is a woman between 18 and 29 years old with alopecia areata. Some clones in this sample may be carry-over from other donors' samples. Both conserved end residues are part of each CDR3. The D gene is left open where the match is weak. Clone size is stated in some rows and not others, as once, few, many or a class when expanded.

d_call: NA; v_call: TRBV29-1; clone_size: many; j_call: TRBJ2-3; cdr3_nt: TGCAGCGTAGCCCAAGACAGCACAGATACGCAGTATTTT; cdr3_aa: CSVAQDSTDTQYF
d_call: NA; v_call: TRBV25-1; clone_size: many; j_call: TRBJ1-1; cdr3_nt: TGTGCCAGCAGGGACCTGTTTGGGACTGAAGCTTTCTTT; cdr3_aa: CASRDLFGTEAFF
d_call: NA; v_call: TRBV7-9; clone_size: NA; j_call: TRBJ1-5; cdr3_nt: TGTGCCAGCAGCTGGTCGGGGGATCAGCCCCAGCATTTT; cdr3_aa: CASSWSGDQPQHF
d_call: NA; v_call: TRBV29-1; clone_size: NA; j_call: TRBJ1-1; cdr3_nt: TGCAGCGTCCAACACTCTCCCAGGCGGGACACTGAAGCTTTCTTT; cdr3_aa: CSVQHSPRRDTEAFF
d_call: NA; v_call: TRBV2; clone_size: many; j_call: TRBJ1-6; cdr3_nt: TGTGCCAGCAGTGTCTCGAGCTCCTATAATTCACCCCTCCACTTT; cdr3_aa: CASSVSSSYNSPLHF
d_call: TRBD2; v_call: TRBV4-3; clone_size: many; j_call: TRBJ2-3; cdr3_nt: TGCGCCAGCAGCCAAGATGATCTAGCGGGGGGGCCAGATACGCAGTATTTT; cdr3_aa: CASSQDDLAGGPDTQYF
d_call: NA; v_call: TRBV5-4; clone_size: NA; j_call: TRBJ1-1; cdr3_nt: TGTGCCAGCAGCGCGGCAGGGACGAACACTGAAGCTTTCTTT; cdr3_aa: CASSAAGTNTEAFF
d_call: TRBD2; v_call: TRBV14; clone_size: NA; j_call: TRBJ2-3; cdr3_nt: TGTGCCAGCAGCCAAGATTTACTAGCGGCATACACAGATACGCAGTATTTT; cdr3_aa: CASSQDLLAAYTDTQYF
d_call: NA; v_call: TRBV28; clone_size: NA; j_call: TRBJ2-1; cdr3_nt: TGTGCCAGCAGTCCTTACCGGGCCTCCTACAATGAGCAGTTCTTC; cdr3_aa: CASSPYRASYNEQFF
d_call: NA; v_call: TRBV11-3; clone_size: NA; j_call: TRBJ2-5; cdr3_nt: TGTGCCAGCAGCTTGGAGGACAGAGAGACCCAGTACTTC; cdr3_aa: CASSLEDRETQYF
d_call: TRBD2; v_call: TRBV20-1; clone_size: few; j_call: TRBJ2-7; cdr3_nt: TGCAGTGCTAGTGTAAGACCTAGCGGGCTCGTTTTGAGCTCCTACGAGCAGTACTTC; cdr3_aa: CSASVRPSGLVLSSYEQYF
d_call: NA; v_call: TRBV7-2; clone_size: many; j_call: TRBJ1-4; cdr3_nt: TGTGCCAGCAGCTTAACGTTGGACGGAGCGTATGAAAAACTGTTTTTT; cdr3_aa: CASSLTLDGAYEKLFF
d_call: TRBD1; v_call: TRBV4-3; clone_size: few; j_call: TRBJ1-6; cdr3_nt: TGCGCCAGCAGCCAACGCCAGACAGGGGATTTAGATAATTCACCCCTCCACTTT; cdr3_aa: CASSQRQTGDLDNSPLHF
d_call: NA; v_call: TRBV7-9; clone_size: many; j_call: TRBJ1-2; cdr3_nt: TGTGCCAGCAGCCCCGCGGAGGGAGGCTACACCTTC; cdr3_aa: CASSPAEGGYTF
d_call: NA; v_call: TRBV6-7; clone_size: many; j_call: TRBJ1-1; cdr3_nt: TGTGCCAGCAGTTACGGAAGGGAAACTGAAGCTTTCTTT; cdr3_aa: CASSYGRETEAFF
d_call: NA; v_call: TRBV7-2; clone_size: few; j_call: TRBJ2-5; cdr3_nt: TGTGCCAGCAGCTTAGTGTCTCTGGGCGGGCCGCAACAAGAGACCCAGTACTTC; cdr3_aa: CASSLVSLGGPQQETQYF
d_call: NA; v_call: TRBV4-3; clone_size: NA; j_call: TRBJ1-1; cdr3_nt: TGCGCCAGCAGCCAAGATGTGGGGGCTGAAGCTTTCTTT; cdr3_aa: CASSQDVGAEAFF
d_call: TRBD2; v_call: TRBV7-2; clone_size: NA; j_call: TRBJ2-3; cdr3_nt: TGTGCCAGCAGCTCCCACACAGCGGGGGTCACCGGTCCGCAGTATTTT; cdr3_aa: CASSSHTAGVTGPQYF
d_call: NA; v_call: TRBV18; clone_size: many; j_call: TRBJ1-3; cdr3_nt: TGTGCCAGCTTTAACATCGAACACTCTGGAAACACCATATATTTT; cdr3_aa: CASFNIEHSGNTIYF
d_call: NA; v_call: TRBV4-1; clone_size: few; j_call: TRBJ2-7; cdr3_nt: TGCGCCAGCAGTCGGCTGAGGGAGCAGTACTTC; cdr3_aa: CASSRLREQYF
d_call: NA; v_call: TRBV28; clone_size: few; j_call: TRBJ1-1; cdr3_nt: TGTGCCAGCAGTAAACGGACAGACATGAACACTGAAGCTTTCTTT; cdr3_aa: CASSKRTDMNTEAFF
d_call: NA; v_call: TRBV2; clone_size: few; j_call: TRBJ2-7; cdr3_nt: TGTGCCAGCAGCGCCGGGACATTAGTGGGCGAGCAGTACTTC; cdr3_aa: CASSAGTLVGEQYF